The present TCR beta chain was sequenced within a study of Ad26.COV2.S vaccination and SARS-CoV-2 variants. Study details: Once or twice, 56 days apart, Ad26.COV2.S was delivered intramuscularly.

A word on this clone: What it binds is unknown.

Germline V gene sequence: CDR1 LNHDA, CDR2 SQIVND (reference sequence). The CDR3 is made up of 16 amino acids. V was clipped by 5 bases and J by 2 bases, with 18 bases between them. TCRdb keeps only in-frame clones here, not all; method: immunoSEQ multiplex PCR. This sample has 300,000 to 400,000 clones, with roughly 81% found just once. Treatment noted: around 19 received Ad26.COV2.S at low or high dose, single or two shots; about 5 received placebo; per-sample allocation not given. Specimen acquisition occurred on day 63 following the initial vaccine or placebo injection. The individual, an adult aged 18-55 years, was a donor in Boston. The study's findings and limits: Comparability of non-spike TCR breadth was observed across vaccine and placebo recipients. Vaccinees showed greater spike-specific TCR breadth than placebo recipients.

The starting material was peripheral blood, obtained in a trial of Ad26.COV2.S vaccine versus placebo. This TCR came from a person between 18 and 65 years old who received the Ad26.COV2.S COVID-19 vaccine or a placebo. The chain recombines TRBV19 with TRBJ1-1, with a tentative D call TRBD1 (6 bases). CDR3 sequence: CASSPKRGGRNTEAFF. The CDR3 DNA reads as TGTGCCAGTAGTCCGAAGAGGGGGGGTCGAAACACTGAAGCTTTCTTT.